Sequencing of this T cell receptor beta chain was carried out in a study of T cell changes during pregnancy in multiple sclerosis. The table came from immunoSEQ multiplex PCR; TCRdb's copy has only in-frame clones and leaves some out. The table has approximately 35,000 clones, about nine tenths seen once. The germline V gene has CDR1 SGHKS and CDR2 YYEKEE (reference sequence). Trimming cost V 5 bases and J 1 base; bases outside gene matches: 5. This CDR3 spans 14 amino acids. The origin of this receptor is a female donor in good health, enrolled as a control in a pregnancy study. Sequencing was performed on CD4+ T cells from peripheral blood mononuclear cells, taken in the third trimester of pregnancy. The chain combines TRBV5-5 with TRBJ1-2; 7 bases align to TRBD1. The CDR3 protein is CASRSDRVNYGYTF. As DNA, the CDR3 is TGTGCCAGCAGATCCGACAGGGTTAACTATGGCTACACCTTC.